The entry below gives a single T cell receptor (beta chain) sequence along with its context. Its antigen remains unidentified. The data were obtained in a study of T cell repertoires in cytomegalovirus infection. TCRdb ran MiXCR on the reads and lists one entry per CDR3 protein. The sample contains 550,000 to 850,000 distinct CDR3 sequences, about 30% of which appear only once. The CDR3 extends over 16 amino acids. The junction had 12 bases not matched to a gene; V was cut back by 5 bases and J by 6 bases. This receptor was identified in a human donor in good health (CMV status not recorded). Some clones in this sample may be carry-over from other donors' samples. The V gene is TRBV12-3 or TRBV12-4, the J gene TRBJ2-1; 8 nucleotides agree with TRBD2. Sequencing was performed on cultured PBMCs, taken from culture after CMV antigen stimulation. The CDR3 DNA is TGTGCCAGCAGTCTCGGACTTGTAGCGGGAATCAATGAGCAGTTCTTC. Its translation: CASSLGLVAGINEQFF.